This TCR beta chain was observed in a study of T cells in Graves' hyperthyroidism and ophthalmopathy. Hyperthyroidism patients were newly diagnosed, had disease duration under 2 months, and were aged 18 to 65 years. About this clonotype itself: Its antigen is as yet unknown.

This CDR3 has 14 residues. The V gene's germline CDR1 is MNHEY and CDR2 SMNVEV (reference sequence). V lost 3 bases, J lost 6 bases, and 14 bases lay in between. Whole-study results and caveats: By a 13 V-J model, ophthalmopathy was set apart from stable hyperthyroidism. Appearing also in blood were most of the thyroid clonotypes expanded above 0.001.

What was amplified from RNA transcripts were TCR beta CDR3 regions. A first-round RT-PCR of the TCR CDR3 used the HTBI primer set. One entry per CDR3 protein, called by TCRdb with MiXCR from the multiplex PCR reads. The top ten hold around 7.7% of the sample, which has fewer than 900,000 distinct CDR3 sequences, around 15% seen once. Sample: blood. This receptor was obtained from a man younger than 35 with Graves' hyperthyroidism. The chain couples TRBV27 to TRBJ1-2; weak D call: TRBD1 (5 bases). CDR3 loop: CASSFGQGGNGYTF. Written as DNA, the CDR3 is TGTGCCAGCAGTTTTGGGCAGGGCGGGAATGGCTACACCTTC.